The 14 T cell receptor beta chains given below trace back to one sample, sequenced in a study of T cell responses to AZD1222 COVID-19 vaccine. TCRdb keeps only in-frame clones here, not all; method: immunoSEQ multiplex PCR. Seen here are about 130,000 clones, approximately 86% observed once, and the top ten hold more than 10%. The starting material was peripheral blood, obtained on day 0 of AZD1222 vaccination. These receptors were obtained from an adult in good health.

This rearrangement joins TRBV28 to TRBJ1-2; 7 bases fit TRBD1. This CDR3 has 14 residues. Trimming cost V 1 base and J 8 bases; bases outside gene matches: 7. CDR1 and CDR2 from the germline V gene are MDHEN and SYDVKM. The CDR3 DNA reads TGTGCCAGCAGTTTATTCCCAGGGGGGAAGGGCTACACCTTC. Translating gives CASSLFPGGKGYTF.

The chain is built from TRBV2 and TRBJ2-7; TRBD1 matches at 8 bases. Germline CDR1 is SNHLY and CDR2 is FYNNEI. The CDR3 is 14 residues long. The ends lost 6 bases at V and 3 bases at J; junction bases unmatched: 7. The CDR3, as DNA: TGTGCCAGCAGCAGACAGGGGAGCTACTACGAGCAGTACTTC. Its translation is CASSRQGSYYEQYF.

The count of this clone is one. The CDR3 loop reads CASSGQAGGPDTQYF. The CDR3 region has the DNA TGTGCCAGCAGTGGCCAGGCGGGGGGGCCAGATACGCAGTATTTT. The chain links TRBV6-4 to TRBJ2-3; 9 bases agree with TRBD2. V trimming: 4 bases; J trimming: 4 bases; junction bases outside the gene matches: 6. Germline V gene sequence: CDR1 MRHNA, CDR2 SNTAGT. The CDR3 contains 15 residues.

The CDR3, as DNA: TGCGCCAGCATTTCCCAAGAGACCCAGTACTTC. Translating it yields CASISQETQYF. This sequence joins TRBV10-1 and TRBJ2-5; D is ambiguous. In germline, CDR1 is WNHNN, CDR2 SYGVQD (reference sequence). Deletions cut 7 bases from V and 1 base from J, with 4 bases between. This CDR3 comprises 11 residues.

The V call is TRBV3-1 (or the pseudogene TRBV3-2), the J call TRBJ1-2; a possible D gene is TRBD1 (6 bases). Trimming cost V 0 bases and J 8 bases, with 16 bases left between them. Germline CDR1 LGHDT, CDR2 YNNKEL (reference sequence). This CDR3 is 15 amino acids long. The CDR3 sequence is CASSQDPRGAEGYTF. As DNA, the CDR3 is TGTGCCAGCAGCCAAGATCCTCGGGGGGCAGAGGGCTACACCTTC.

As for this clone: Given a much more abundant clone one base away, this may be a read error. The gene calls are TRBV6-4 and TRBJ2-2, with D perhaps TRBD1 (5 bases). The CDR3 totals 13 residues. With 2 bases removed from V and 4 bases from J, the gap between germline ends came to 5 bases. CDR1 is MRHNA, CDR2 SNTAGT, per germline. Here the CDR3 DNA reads TGTGCCAGCAGTGACAGGGGCACCGGGGAGCTGTTTTTT. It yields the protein CASSDRGTGELFF.

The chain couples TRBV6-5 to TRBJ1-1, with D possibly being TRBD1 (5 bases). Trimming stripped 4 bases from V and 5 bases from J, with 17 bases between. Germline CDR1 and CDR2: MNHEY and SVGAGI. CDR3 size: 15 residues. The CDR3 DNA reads TGTGCCAGCAGTTCCCGTTGGAGGGGTCAAACTGAAGCTTTCTTT. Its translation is CASSSRWRGQTEAFF.

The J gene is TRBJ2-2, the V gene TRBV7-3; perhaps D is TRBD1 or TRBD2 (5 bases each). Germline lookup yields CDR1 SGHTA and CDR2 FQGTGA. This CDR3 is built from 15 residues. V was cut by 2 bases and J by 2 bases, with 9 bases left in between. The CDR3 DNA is TGTGCCAGCAGCTTAGGGACGGCAAACACCGGGGAGCTGTTTTTT. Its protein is CASSLGTANTGELFF.

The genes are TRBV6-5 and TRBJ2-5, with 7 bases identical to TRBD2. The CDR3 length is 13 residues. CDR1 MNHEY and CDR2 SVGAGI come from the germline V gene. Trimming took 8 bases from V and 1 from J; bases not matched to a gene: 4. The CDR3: CASAGLGQETQYF. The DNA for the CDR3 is TGTGCCAGCGCCGGACTAGGCCAAGAGACCCAGTACTTC.

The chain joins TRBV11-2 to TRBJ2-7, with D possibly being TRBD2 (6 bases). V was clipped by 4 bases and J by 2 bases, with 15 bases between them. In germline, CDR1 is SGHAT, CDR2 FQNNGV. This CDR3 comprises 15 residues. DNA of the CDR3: TGTGCCAGCAGCTCTCGATCCGGGAGAACCTACGAGCAGTACTTC. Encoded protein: CASSSRSGRTYEQYF.

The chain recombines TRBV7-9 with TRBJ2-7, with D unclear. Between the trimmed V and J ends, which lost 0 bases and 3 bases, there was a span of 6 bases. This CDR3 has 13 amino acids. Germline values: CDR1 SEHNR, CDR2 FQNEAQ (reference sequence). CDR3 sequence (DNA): TGTGCCAGCAGCTTAGCTGGGGTCTACGAGCAGTACTTC. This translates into CASSLAGVYEQYF.

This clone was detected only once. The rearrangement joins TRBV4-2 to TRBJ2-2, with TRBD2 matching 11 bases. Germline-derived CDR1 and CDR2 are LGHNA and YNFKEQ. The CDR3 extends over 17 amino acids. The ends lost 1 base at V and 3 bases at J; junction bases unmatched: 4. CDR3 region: CASSQVLLAGDTGELFF. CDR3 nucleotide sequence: TGTGCCAGCAGCCAAGTTTTACTAGCGGGAGACACCGGGGAGCTGTTTTTT.

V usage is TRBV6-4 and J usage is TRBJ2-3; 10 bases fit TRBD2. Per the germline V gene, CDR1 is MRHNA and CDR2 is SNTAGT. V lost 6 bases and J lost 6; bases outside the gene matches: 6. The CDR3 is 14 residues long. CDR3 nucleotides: TGTGCCAGCAGCCCCCAGCGGGGGGGGGATACGCAGTATTTT. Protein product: CASSPQRGGDTQYF.

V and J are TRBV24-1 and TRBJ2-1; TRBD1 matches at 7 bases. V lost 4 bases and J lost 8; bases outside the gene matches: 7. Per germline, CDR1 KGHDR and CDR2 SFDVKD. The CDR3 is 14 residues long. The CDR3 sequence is CATSDQDRVHEQFF. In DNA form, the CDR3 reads TGTGCCACCAGTGACCAAGACAGGGTCCATGAGCAGTTCTTC.